This T cell receptor (beta chain) comes out of a study of cytomegalovirus exposure and HLA in healthy donors. Study context: The same platform used for the roughly 600 first-cohort repertoires was also used for the 100 to 150 validation repertoires, as a later analysis reported.

The method was immunoSEQ multiplex PCR; TCRdb's version includes in-frame clones alone and lacks a portion of them. Here the sample spans about 240,000 clones, approximately 87% being singletons. CDR3 length: 18 residues. In germline, CDR1 is MGHRA, CDR2 YSYEKL. With V trimmed by 1 base and J by 1 base, 11 bases remained unmatched. Broader study findings: Subsequent analysis showed first-cohort TCR clusters tending to co-occur in 95 to 150 validation repertoires. It was around 160 TCR beta chains that were listed as cytomegalovirus-associated. Reports showed the classifier diagnosing cytomegalovirus status with high specificity and sensitivity.

Points on this clone: Its antigen remains unknown.

This sequence joins TRBV4-1 and TRBJ2-3, with 7 bases that match TRBD1. The sample comprised PBMCs. The TCR sequence derives from a man between 18 and 35 years old in good health and CMV-seronegative. The chain's CDR3 is CASSQGPTGVGGTDTQYF. CDR3 sequence (DNA): TGCGCCAGCAGCCAAGGACCCACAGGGGTGGGCGGCACAGATACGCAGTATTTT.